Detailed here is one T cell receptor (beta chain). Antigen unknown. Because the CDR3's place on the DNA is in doubt, the DNA is left out and the CDR3 is given as listed by TCRdb. This sample was included in a study of neurological immune-mediated disorders. Each TCR transcript was tagged with a 10-nucleotide random UMI during 5'RACE. The yield of each sequencing run was over 190 million TCR-beta sequences from 15-18 subjects. TCRdb processed the 5' RACE reads anew with MiXCR; each CDR3 protein has one entry. The sample lists 30,000 to 40,000 distinct CDR3 sequences, 11% occurring once. Overall study findings and caveats: The study found the most TCR clonal expansion in HTLV-1-associated myelopathy and the least in multiple sclerosis, below healthy controls.

Germline V gene data show CDR1 as ENHRY and CDR2 as SYGVKD. Counting both end residues, the CDR3 totals 14 amino acids. Time point meaning: technical triplicate 1. A total of 2 million PBMCs stored at -80 degrees C provided the unsorted libraries. This clonotype originated in a man aged 55-75 years with HTLV-1-associated myelopathy (HAM/TSP). V gene TRBV10-3 combines with J gene TRBJ1-2; the D call TRBD1 from the table was never checked on the DNA. The sequenced sample was PBMCs. The CDR3: CATKVGQGAKGYIF.